These 18 T cell receptor beta chains came from one sample sequenced in a study of chemoradiotherapy in HPV16-positive cancers. Here immunoSEQ multiplex PCR was the method, and the copy in TCRdb shows in-frame clones only, minus some. The sample yields some 22,000 clones, roughly 87% seen once. The input for sequencing was blood, taken from a patient who underwent chemoradiotherapy. The receptors come from a human donor with HPV-associated anogenital cancer.

This clone is a singleton in its sample. V usage is TRBV30 and J usage is TRBJ2-7; TRBD1 is a possible D gene (6 bases). The CDR3 loop spans 12 amino acids. Germline V lookup: CDR1 GTSNPN, CDR2 SVGIG (reference sequence). V was pared by 8 bases and J by 2 bases, with 13 bases between. The CDR3 region has the DNA TGTGCCACTCGAGGGGGACCCTACGAGCAGTACTTC. Its translation: CATRGGPYEQYF.

The chain couples TRBV5-1 to TRBJ2-2; 10 nucleotides align to TRBD2. V was clipped by 5 bases and J by 4 bases; unmatched bases: 5. The CDR3 runs 15 residues. CDR1 and CDR2 (germline): SGHRS, YFSETQ. The CDR3 DNA reads as TGCGCCAGCAGTGAGGTAGCGGGAGGCACCGGGGAGCTGTTTTTT. Amino acid sequence: CASSEVAGGTGELFF.

The chain couples TRBV27 to TRBJ2-1, with 13 positions matching TRBD2. From germline, CDR1 is MNHEY and CDR2 SMNVEV (reference sequence). This CDR3 spans 16 amino acids. Trimming cost V 11 bases and J 2 bases; bases outside gene matches: 9. The CDR3 protein is CAGNPGLAGPYNEQFF. CDR3 DNA: TGTGCCGGGAACCCGGGACTAGCGGGGCCCTACAATGAGCAGTTCTTC.

The rearrangement uses TRBV9 and TRBJ1-2; no clear D. Germline loops: CDR1 SGDLS, CDR2 YYNGEE. The V end was cut by 0 bases, the J end by 4 bases, with 7 bases between. The CDR3 sequence is 13 residues long. CDR3 in amino acids: CASSVGQAYGYTF. DNA for the CDR3: TGTGCCAGCAGCGTAGGCCAGGCCTATGGCTACACCTTC.

The chain has TRBV7-9 and TRBJ2-2; 13 positions agree with TRBD2. Trimming took 0 bases from V and 1 from J; bases not matched to a gene: 5. Germline V gene lookup returns CDR1 SEHNR and CDR2 FQNEAQ (reference sequence). This CDR3 region has 19 residues. The CDR3 sequence: CASSLARLAGGRNTGELFF. DNA for the CDR3: TGTGCCAGCAGCTTAGCTCGACTAGCGGGAGGACGGAACACCGGGGAGCTGTTTTTT.

The chain combines TRBV7-9 with TRBJ2-2; TRBD1 matches at 7 bases. The V gene's germline CDR1 is SEHNR and CDR2 FQNEAQ (reference sequence). V dropped 6 bases and J dropped 3; count of bases not matched to a gene: 7. This CDR3 spans 15 amino acids. The CDR3 nucleotides read TGTGCCAGCAGTCGCCGGACAGGACACACCGGGGAGCTGTTTTTT. It specifies CASSRRTGHTGELFF.

This sequence joins TRBV5-4 and TRBJ2-3, with 10 positions matching TRBD1. With 4 bases clipped from V and 5 bases from J, the junction kept 7 bases outside the gene matches. The CDR3 totals 15 residues. The germline gives CDR1 SGHNT, CDR2 YYREEE (reference sequence). In nucleotides, the CDR3 is TGTGCCAGCAGCCTGACAGGGGGCGGGAAAGATACGCAGTATTTT. This encodes CASSLTGGGKDTQYF.

The chain links TRBV27 to TRBJ2-6, with 7 positions matching TRBD1. This CDR3 region has 17 residues. Germline CDR1 reads MNHEY; CDR2 reads SMNVEV (reference sequence). With V trimmed by 5 bases and J by 4 bases, 11 bases remained unmatched. Here the CDR3 reads CASSPTPDRVGANVLTF. For the CDR3, the DNA is TGTGCCAGCAGTCCCACCCCCGACAGGGTCGGGGCCAACGTCCTGACTTTC. The whole variable domain, filled in from reference TRBV27 and TRBJ2-6, reads EAQVTQNPRYLITVTGKKLTVTCSQNMNHEYMSWYRQDPGLGLRQIYYSMNVEVTDKGDVPEGYKVSRKEKRNFPLILESPSPNQTSLYFCASSPTPDRVGANVLTFGAGSRLTVL.

The V gene is TRBV7-2, the J gene TRBJ1-2; possible D gene TRBD1, 5 bases. V shed 5 bases and J shed 6 bases, with 16 bases lying between them. This CDR3 comprises 14 residues. The germline CDR1 and CDR2 sequences are SGHTA and FQGNSA. The CDR3 DNA reads as TGTGCCAGCAGCGAGACAAAGGGGTATGATGGCTACACCTTC. Its translation is CASSETKGYDGYTF.

This chain connects TRBV30 to TRBJ2-4; D remains ambiguous. Between the trimmed V and J ends, which lost 0 bases and 1 base, there was a span of 7 bases. Germline lookup yields CDR1 GTSNPN and CDR2 SVGIG (reference sequence). This CDR3 spans 14 amino acids. This CDR3 is CAWSVFGAKNIQYF. CDR3 bases: TGTGCCTGGAGTGTTTTTGGGGCCAAAAACATTCAGTACTTC.

This clone came up a few times. The V gene is TRBV18, the J gene TRBJ1-5; D possibly corresponds to TRBD1 (6 bases). The CDR3 spans 17 residues. V was shortened by 1 base and J by 12 bases, with 25 bases between the two germline ends. Per the germline V gene, CDR1 is KGHSH and CDR2 is LQKENI. The CDR3 region is CASSPLGNSRGESNQHF. In nucleotides, the CDR3 is TGTGCCAGCTCACCACTCGGGAACAGCAGGGGCGAGTCAAACCAGCATTTT. The variable domain in full, with the rest retrieved from reference TRBV18 and TRBJ1-5, is NAGVMQNPRHLVRRRGQEARLRCSPMKGHSHVYWYRQLPEEGLKFMVYLQKENIIDESGMPKERFSAEFPKEGPSILRIQQVVRGDSAAYFCASSPLGNSRGESNQHFGDGTRLSIL.

The rearrangement joins TRBV7-9 to TRBJ1-1; TRBD1 is a possible D gene (6 bases). This CDR3 region has 14 residues. V lost 2 bases and J lost 3, with 10 bases in between. CDR1 SEHNR and CDR2 FQNEAQ come from the germline V gene (reference sequence). The CDR3: CASSLMGADTEAFF. The CDR3, as DNA: TGTGCCAGCAGCTTAATGGGGGCGGACACTGAAGCTTTCTTT.

The chain links TRBV9 to TRBJ1-2; no clear D gene. The ends were cut back, 0 bases at V and 3 bases at J, with 15 bases in the middle. This CDR3 is built from 16 residues. The germline V gene encodes CDR1 SGDLS and CDR2 YYNGEE. CDR3 loop: CASSVGAREGDYGYTF. In DNA form, the CDR3 reads TGTGCCAGCAGCGTAGGAGCAAGGGAGGGTGACTATGGCTACACCTTC.

The chain recombines TRBV7-9 with TRBJ1-2; 8 bases match TRBD1. The CDR3 contains 13 residues. The germline V gene has CDR1 SEHNR and CDR2 FQNEAQ (reference sequence). V shed 6 bases, J shed 4 bases, and the junction held 4 bases outside the gene matches. The CDR3 DNA is TGTGCCAGCAGGGGGGACAGGACCTATGGCTACACCTTC. Its translation is CASRGDRTYGYTF.

The rearrangement uses TRBV7-6 and TRBJ1-1, with a weak D call TRBD1 (5 bases). There are 14 residues in the CDR3. The germline V gene has CDR1 SGHVS and CDR2 FNYEAQ. The germline V and J ends were trimmed by 4 bases and 1 base, with 10 bases remaining between them. CDR3 in DNA: TGTGCCAGCAGCTCGGGACTTGGGAACACTGAAGCTTTCTTT. Translation: CASSSGLGNTEAFF.

The V gene is TRBV5-4, the J gene TRBJ2-5; possibly TRBD1 or TRBD2 for D (6 bases each). Trimming stripped 0 bases from V and 1 base from J, with 10 bases between. This CDR3 contains 15 residues. CDR1 and CDR2 from the germline V gene are SGHNT and YYREEE (reference sequence). The CDR3 spells CASSLGRGLQETQYF. The DNA for the CDR3 is TGTGCCAGCAGCTTGGGTCGGGGGCTCCAAGAGACCCAGTACTTC. The variable domain in full, with the rest retrieved from reference TRBV5-4 and TRBJ2-5, is ETGVTQSPTHLIKTRGQQVTLRCSSQSGHNTVSWYQQALGQGPQFIFQYYREEENGRGNFPPRFSGLQFPNYSSELNVNALELDDSALYLCASSLGRGLQETQYFGPGTRLLVL.

This clone has more than one count but fewer than ten. Other nucleotide sequences from this sample produce the same CDR3. This rearrangement joins TRBV19 to TRBJ2-6; D unclear. The CDR3 contains 13 residues. The V gene lost 3 bases and the J gene lost 4 bases, with 4 bases spanning the gap. Looked up from germline, CDR1 is LNHDA and CDR2 is SQIVND (reference sequence). Written as DNA, the CDR3 is TGTGCCAGTAGTATTACCGGGGCCAACGTCCTGACTTTC. Translation: CASSITGANVLTF.

The V and J genes are TRBV2 and TRBJ1-5; 9 nucleotides match TRBD1. This CDR3 region has 15 residues. With 6 bases clipped from V and 4 bases from J, the junction kept 7 bases outside the gene matches. Per germline, CDR1 SNHLY and CDR2 FYNNEI. The CDR3 is CASRQRGQGNQPQHF. The CDR3 DNA reads TGTGCCAGCAGGCAAAGGGGACAGGGAAATCAGCCCCAGCATTTT.